One sample yielded the 2 T cell receptor beta chains listed below, sequenced in a study of CD8+ T cells in alopecia areata. RNA was isolated and reverse transcribed to cDNA, the sequencing template. Here immunoSEQ multiplex PCR was the method, and the copy in TCRdb shows in-frame clones only, minus some. The sample records 150,000 to 190,000 clones, 45% to 55% being singletons. The sequenced sample was CD8+ T cells sorted from blood, obtained at week 0. The receptors were sampled from a human donor with alopecia areata.

V gene TRBV4-2 combines with J gene TRBJ1-5; no definite D call. The V and J ends lost 0 bases and 2 bases respectively, with 11 bases between them. The CDR3 runs to 16 residues. CDR1 is LGHNA, CDR2 YNFKEQ, per germline. The CDR3: CASSQDPDKGNQPQHF. In DNA, the CDR3 is TGTGCCAGCAGCCAAGACCCTGACAAGGGCAATCAGCCCCAGCATTTT.

This clone was seen only a few times. J is TRBJ2-3 and V is TRBV7-8; D not certain. Trimming took 0 bases from V and 1 from J, leaving 5 bases between them. The CDR3 covers 14 residues. Per the germline V gene, CDR1 is SGHVS and CDR2 is FQNEAQ. The CDR3: CASSLARGTDTQYF. CDR3 in DNA: TGTGCCAGCAGCTTAGCTAGGGGCACAGATACGCAGTATTTT.